Following are 17 T cell receptor beta chains from one sample sequenced in a study of blood T cell repertoires in COVID-19 (dated by TCRdb to about 2020). Library prep was done by the immunoSEQ multiplex PCR assay. TCRdb took this table from immuneACCESS and kept in-frame rearrangements with V and J called. Such tables lack part of the clones; where checked against another copy, unresolved V genes explain under half of the gap, and the rest is unexplained. Within this sample are 150,000 to 200,000 clones, with roughly nine tenths of them counted one time only. Clones ranked in the top ten supply roughly 25% of the sample. The specimen was PBMCs or T cells enriched from blood (not recorded which). The receptors were gathered from a woman aged 40 to 50 in a cohort exposed to, infected with or recovered from COVID-19 (not recorded which).

The V gene is TRBV2, the J gene TRBJ2-1, with TRBD2 matching over 9 bases. V gave up 5 bases and J gave up 7 bases; unmatched junction bases: 12. Per germline, CDR1 SNHLY and CDR2 FYNNEI. CDR3 length: 16 amino acids. The CDR3 spells CASSPPGAGGSNEQFF. The CDR3 nucleotides read TGTGCCAGCAGTCCCCCGGGAGCGGGAGGTTCAAATGAGCAGTTCTTC.

The chain recombines TRBV19 with TRBJ2-5, with TRBD1 identical over 8 bases. V lost 5 bases to trimming and J lost 4 bases; unmatched junction nucleotides: 9. This CDR3 comprises 15 residues. Germline V gene lookup returns CDR1 LNHDA and CDR2 SQIVND (reference sequence). DNA for the CDR3: TGTGCCAGTAGTCCACAGGGGGGAGGCCCAGAGACCCAGTACTTC. This translates into CASSPQGGGPETQYF.

J is TRBJ2-7 and V is TRBV3-1 (or the pseudogene TRBV3-2); D is ambiguous. CDR3 size: 15 residues. The germline V gene encodes CDR1 LGHDT and CDR2 YNNKEL (reference sequence). The ends were cut back, 3 bases at V and 2 bases at J, with 14 bases in the middle. Here the CDR3 reads CASSHAPSPAYEQYF. For the CDR3, the DNA is TGTGCCAGCAGCCACGCCCCTTCCCCGGCCTACGAGCAGTACTTC.

The chain couples TRBV18 to TRBJ2-3; TRBD2 matches at 11 bases. The CDR3 sequence is 17 residues long. In germline, CDR1 is KGHSH, CDR2 LQKENI. V lost 3 bases and J lost 4; bases outside the gene matches: 9. CDR3 sequence: CASSPEGTSGKSDTQYF. CDR3 nucleotide sequence: TGTGCCAGCTCACCCGAGGGGACTAGCGGCAAGTCAGATACGCAGTATTTT.

The chain employs TRBV27 and TRBJ1-5; no clear D gene. V was pared by 7 bases and J by 3 bases, with 13 bases between. The germline gives CDR1 MNHEY, CDR2 SMNVEV (reference sequence). This CDR3 has 14 amino acids. CDR3 amino acids: CASKTGGSNQPQHF. Here the CDR3 DNA reads TGTGCCAGCAAAACGGGAGGCTCCAATCAGCCCCAGCATTTT.

The V call is TRBV6-4, the J call TRBJ1-1, with 9 bases aligning to TRBD1. The V and J ends lost 10 bases and 4 bases, in that order; junction bases with no gene match: 16. This CDR3 spans 16 amino acids. The germline V gene has CDR1 MRHNA and CDR2 SNTAGT. The CDR3 sequence: CATRSRTGADGTEAFF. The CDR3 nucleotides read TGTGCCACGAGAAGTAGGACAGGGGCGGATGGCACTGAAGCTTTCTTT.

The chain recombines TRBV12-5 with TRBJ1-1; no reliable D call. Germline V gene lookup returns CDR1 LGHNT and CDR2 FRNRAP. This CDR3 contains 12 residues. V was clipped by 3 bases and J by 8 bases, with 10 bases between them. The CDR3 region is CASGFGEREAFF. Here the CDR3 DNA reads TGTGCTAGTGGTTTCGGGGAGCGGGAAGCTTTCTTT. The whole variable domain, filled in from reference TRBV12-5 and TRBJ1-1, reads DARVTQTPRHKVTEMGQEVTMRCQPILGHNTVFWYRQTMMQGLELLAYFRNRAPLDDSGMPKDRFSAEMPDATLATLKIQPSEPRDSAVYFCASGFGEREAFFGQGTRLTVV.

The chain links TRBV4-2 to TRBJ2-7, with 8 bases identical to TRBD2. This CDR3 comprises 15 residues. J lost 0 bases, V lost 4 bases, and 5 bases had no gene match. Germline assignment: CDR1 LGHNA and CDR2 YNFKEQ. The CDR3 loop is CASSPKRETSYEQYF. In DNA, the CDR3 is TGTGCCAGCAGCCCAAAGCGGGAGACCTCCTACGAGCAGTACTTC.

The chain combines TRBV5-5 with TRBJ2-7; maybe TRBD1 (5 bases). Germline CDR1 SGHKS, CDR2 YYEKEE (reference sequence). The CDR3 runs to 13 residues. V gave up 1 base and J gave up 5 bases, with 10 bases separating them. CDR3 DNA sequence: TGTGCCAGCAGCTTGTGGCAGGACAACGAGCAGTACTTC. Residues: CASSLWQDNEQYF.

The chain uses TRBV27 and TRBJ2-7; perhaps TRBD1 as D (6 bases). With 10 bases removed from V and 0 bases from J, the gap between germline ends came to 13 bases. CDR1 and CDR2 from the germline V gene are MNHEY and SMNVEV (reference sequence). The CDR3 has 13 residues. The CDR3 nucleotides are TGTGCCACTCAGGGGAGAAGCTCCTACGAGCAGTACTTC. As protein: CATQGRSSYEQYF.

This clone showed up just once. V gene TRBV7-6 combines with J gene TRBJ2-5; weak D call: TRBD2 (6 bases). CDR3 length equals 15 residues. Trimming took off 7 bases at V and 5 bases at J, with 20 bases between the two ends. CDR1 SGHVS and CDR2 FNYEAQ come from the germline V gene. CDR3 nucleotides: TGTGCCAGCATCTCAACCAGGGAGGCTAGGGAGACCCAGTACTTC. Translating gives CASISTREARETQYF. The full variable domain, rest sourced from reference TRBV7-6 and TRBJ2-5, is GAGVSQSPRYKVTKRGQDVALRCDPISGHVSLYWYRQALGQGPEFLTYFNYEAQQDKSGLPNDRFSAERPEGSISTLTIQRTEQRDSAMYRCASISTREARETQYFGPGTRLLVL.

V is TRBV7-2 and J is TRBJ1-5, with 7 bases aligning to TRBD1. The junction had 7 bases not matched to a gene; V was cut back by 1 base and J by 7 bases. The CDR3 has 15 amino acids. CDR1 and CDR2 from the germline V gene are SGHTA and FQGNSA. The CDR3 DNA reads TGTGCCAGCAGCTTAGAAAGCAGGGGGGACCAGCCCCAGCATTTT. Residues: CASSLESRGDQPQHF.

This chain links TRBV18 with TRBJ1-3; D call uncertain. The CDR3 loop spans 16 amino acids. Germline V CDR1 and CDR2: KGHSH, LQKENI. V lost 2 bases to trimming and J lost 4 bases, with 15 bases between them. DNA of the CDR3: TGTGCCAGCTCACCAGGGCTGTACGGATCGGGAAACACCATATATTTT. Protein product: CASSPGLYGSGNTIYF.

V is TRBV5-1 and J is TRBJ2-7; 10 positions agree with TRBD1. Trimming cost V 0 bases and J 0 bases; bases outside gene matches: 3. Germline V gives CDR1 SGHRS, CDR2 YFSETQ. The CDR3 has 16 residues. The CDR3 spells CASSLGTGGYSYEQYF. For the CDR3, the DNA is TGCGCCAGCAGCTTGGGGACAGGGGGTTACTCCTACGAGCAGTACTTC.

This chain uses TRBV4-1 with TRBJ2-1, with D unclear. The ends were cut back, 4 bases at V and 7 bases at J, with 5 bases in the middle. Germline values: CDR1 MGHRA, CDR2 YSYEKL. The CDR3 sequence is 11 residues long. In DNA form, the CDR3 reads TGCGCCAGCAGCCCCGGGAATGAGCAGTTCTTC. This codes for CASSPGNEQFF.

The rearrangement links TRBV10-3 to TRBJ2-1; TRBD2 matches 9 bases. The V gene end was trimmed by 0 bases and the J gene end by 7 bases; junction bases not matched to a gene: 7. The CDR3 loop spans 16 amino acids. The germline V gene encodes CDR1 ENHRY and CDR2 SYGVKD. The DNA of the CDR3 is TGTGCCATCAGTGAGTCGATGACTAGCGGTCAAAATGAGCAGTTCTTC. This sequence encodes CAISESMTSGQNEQFF.

This rearrangement joins TRBV11-2 to TRBJ2-7; D is perhaps TRBD1 (6 bases). V lost 0 bases, J lost 4 bases, and 10 bases lay in between. In germline, CDR1 is SGHAT, CDR2 FQNNGV. The CDR3 length is 14 residues. In DNA, the CDR3 is TGTGCCAGCAGCTTAGAACAGGGCGGTTACGAGCAGTACTTC. It yields the protein CASSLEQGGYEQYF.